Below are 4 T cell receptor beta chains sequenced from a single sample in a study of CD8 T cells in ankylosing spondylitis. TCRdb itself ran the 5' RACE reads through MiXCR, one entry per CDR3 protein. This table holds approximately 350,000 distinct CDR3 sequences, 20% found once. Sequencing was carried out using blood, either unsorted or a sorted T cell fraction (not recorded which). The source of these receptors is a male donor with ankylosing spondylitis or in good health (not recorded which).

The chain combines TRBV2 with TRBJ2-5; D is unresolved. Germline V gene data show CDR1 as SNHLY and CDR2 as FYNNEI. This CDR3 comprises 14 residues. Between the trimmed V and J ends, which lost 6 bases and 2 bases, there was a span of 13 bases. CDR3 sequence: CASSPVGGQETQYF. CDR3 DNA sequence: TGTGCCAGCAGCCCGGTGGGCGGTCAAGAGACCCAGTACTTC.

This rearrangement joins TRBV7-3 to TRBJ1-5, with D tentatively TRBD1 (6 bases). The CDR3 runs to 17 residues. Per the germline V gene, CDR1 is SGHTA and CDR2 is FQGTGA. V shed 5 bases and J shed 2 bases, with 19 bases lying between them. CDR3 DNA sequence: TGTGCCAGCAGCCCCACTCGGACAGCATCGGGCAATCAGCCCCAGCATTTT. The encoded protein is CASSPTRTASGNQPQHF. Full variable domain (remainder filled in from reference TRBV7-3 and TRBJ1-5): GAGVSQTPSNKVTEKGKYVELRCDPISGHTALYWYRQSLGQGPEFLIYFQGTGAADDSGLPNDRFFAVRPEGSVSTLKIQRTERGDSAVYLCASSPTRTASGNQPQHFGDGTRLSIL.

A few counts support this clonotype. This chain links TRBV7-9 with TRBJ2-7; maybe TRBD1 (6 bases). The CDR3 is made up of 14 amino acids. Germline V lookup: CDR1 SEHNR, CDR2 FQNEAQ (reference sequence). V was cut by 5 bases and J by 2 bases, with 13 bases left in between. This CDR3 is CASSHREYPYEQYF. CDR3 coding DNA: TGTGCCAGCAGCCACAGGGAGTACCCCTACGAGCAGTACTTC.

The rearrangement links TRBV7-2 to TRBJ1-5; D might be TRBD1 (6 bases). Germline CDR1 reads SGHTA; CDR2 reads FQGNSA. The ends were cut back, 8 bases at V and 7 bases at J, with 30 bases in the middle. The CDR3 sequence is 18 residues long. Here the CDR3 reads CASLASSHARGGQQPQHF. Here the CDR3 DNA reads TGTGCCAGCCTTGCCAGCAGCCACGCCCGAGGGGGGCAACAGCCCCAGCATTTT.